Presented here are 15 T cell receptor beta chains from one specimen sequenced in a study of T cell repertoires in cytomegalovirus infection. TCRdb called the reads again in MiXCR, with one record for every CDR3 protein. This table has some 920,000 distinct CDR3 sequences, 31% appearing once. These TCRs' antigens remain unknown. This sample comprised cultured CD8+ T cells from PBMCs, obtained from culture after CMV antigen stimulation. These receptors were taken from a human donor in good health (CMV status not recorded). Some clones in this sample may be carry-over from other donors' samples.

In this sample, this clonotype turned up a few times. The chain recombines TRBV5-4 with TRBJ2-3, with 9 bases that match TRBD2. With 4 bases clipped from V and 8 bases from J, the junction kept 11 bases outside the gene matches. The CDR3 length is 15 residues. CDR1 is SGHNT, CDR2 YYREEE, per germline (reference sequence). The CDR3, as DNA: TGTGCCAGCAGCCCCCCCGCGGGGGGGCCTGGTACGCAGTATTTT. This gives the protein CASSPPAGGPGTQYF.

This clonotype was counted many times. This chain uses TRBV7-2 with TRBJ2-3; D perhaps matches TRBD1 (6 bases). Germline CDR1 and CDR2: SGHTA and FQGNSA. Trimming pared 0 bases from V and 2 bases from J, leaving 9 bases between. This CDR3 comprises 15 residues. CDR3: CASSLAGALTDTQYF. CDR3 sequence (DNA): TGTGCCAGCAGCTTAGCGGGGGCCCTCACAGATACGCAGTATTTT.

The CDR3 bases are TGTGCCAGCAGTCCCCTGGGAGAAGAGACCCAGTACTTC. This translates into CASSPLGEETQYF. V and J are TRBV27 and TRBJ2-5, with D possibly TRBD2 on 5 matching bases. The V gene lost 5 bases and the J gene lost 3 bases, with 10 bases spanning the gap. The CDR3 runs to 13 residues. CDR1 and CDR2 (germline): MNHEY, SMNVEV (reference sequence).

This clonotype appeared a single time. The V and J genes are TRBV5-4 and TRBJ2-1; TRBD2 matches 10 bases. CDR1 and CDR2 from the germline V gene are SGHNT and YYREEE (reference sequence). The CDR3 loop spans 17 amino acids. V gave up 4 bases and J gave up 4 bases; unmatched junction bases: 11. The CDR3 spells CASSPVGALAGYNEQFF. CDR3 bases: TGTGCCAGCAGCCCCGTTGGGGCACTAGCGGGGTACAATGAGCAGTTCTTC. The variable domain in full, completed from reference TRBV5-4 and TRBJ2-1, reads ETGVTQSPTHLIKTRGQQVTLRCSSQSGHNTVSWYQQALGQGPQFIFQYYREEENGRGNFPPRFSGLQFPNYSSELNVNALELDDSALYLCASSPVGALAGYNEQFFGPGTRLTVL.

Only a few counts were recorded for this clonotype. V usage is TRBV2 and J usage is TRBJ2-1, with 10 positions matching TRBD2. J lost 2 bases, V lost 8 bases, and 6 bases had no gene match. Germline loops: CDR1 SNHLY, CDR2 FYNNEI. The CDR3 consists of 15 residues. The CDR3 reads CASSAGGFPYNEQFF. DNA for the CDR3: TGTGCCAGCTCAGCGGGGGGGTTCCCCTACAATGAGCAGTTCTTC.

This clonotype was detected ten times or more. The V gene is TRBV28, the J gene TRBJ2-7; maybe TRBD2 (6 bases). V lost 3 bases and J lost 0, with 9 bases in between. The CDR3 is 14 residues long. The V gene's germline CDR1 is MDHEN and CDR2 SYDVKM. DNA of the CDR3: TGTGCCAGCAGTTTTTCGGGGGACTCCTACGAGCAGTACGTC. Protein product: CASSFSGDSYEQYV.

CDR3 in amino acids: CASSQEKSYEQYF. DNA of the CDR3: TGCGCCAGCAGCCAAGAAAAATCCTACGAGCAGTACTTC. The chain joins TRBV4-1 to TRBJ2-7; D is unresolved. The germline V gene encodes CDR1 MGHRA and CDR2 YSYEKL. V gave up 0 bases and J gave up 1 base, with 4 bases separating them. The CDR3 sequence is 13 residues long.

This clonotype appeared a few times. The rearrangement links TRBV7-8 to TRBJ2-7; D is undetermined. Germline CDR1 and CDR2: SGHVS and FQNEAQ. This CDR3 region has 14 residues. Trimming removed 0 bases from V and 2 bases from J, with 8 bases in between. CDR3 protein: CASSLAARTYEQYF. CDR3 nucleotide sequence: TGTGCCAGCAGCTTAGCGGCTAGGACCTACGAGCAGTACTTC.

The chain uses TRBV29-1 and TRBJ1-1, with D unresolved. Per the germline V gene, CDR1 is SQVTM and CDR2 is ANQGSEA. The CDR3 has 12 residues. V was clipped by 5 bases and J by 1 base, with 8 bases between them. CDR3 protein: CSVRQENTEAFF. CDR3 coding DNA: TGCAGCGTTCGCCAGGAGAACACTGAAGCTTTCTTT.

The sample holds a few counts of this clonotype. The chain carries TRBV5-8 and TRBJ2-6, with unresolved D. The germline V gene has CDR1 SGHTS and CDR2 YDEGEE. CDR3 length: 17 amino acids. V lost 0 bases to trimming and J lost 0 bases, with 10 bases between them. The CDR3 reads CASSLVLVRSGANVLTF. The CDR3 DNA reads TGTGCCAGCAGCTTGGTCCTCGTTCGCTCTGGGGCCAACGTCCTGACTTTC.

This chain uses TRBV6-5 with TRBJ1-1; no definite D call. CDR3 size: 15 residues. The V gene's germline CDR1 is MNHEY and CDR2 SVGAGI. V was clipped by 0 bases and J by 0 bases, with 8 bases between them. CDR3 sequence: CASSYSARMNTEAFF. In nucleotides, the CDR3 is TGTGCCAGCAGTTACTCCGCCAGGATGAACACTGAAGCTTTCTTT.

The genes are TRBV13 and TRBJ1-2, with TRBD1 as a possible D gene (5 bases). The CDR3 runs 16 residues. With 2 bases removed from V and 4 bases from J, the gap between germline ends came to 17 bases. Germline values: CDR1 PRHDT, CDR2 FYEKMQ (reference sequence). The CDR3 reads CASSLQLAGPLYGYTF. The CDR3 DNA follows: TGTGCCAGCAGCTTACAATTGGCAGGGCCCCTCTATGGCTACACCTTC.

This clonotype was detected only a few times. The chain uses TRBV7-9 and TRBJ2-2; D not resolved. Trimming took 11 bases from V and 6 from J, leaving 4 bases between them. Per the germline V gene, CDR1 is SEHNR and CDR2 is FQNEAQ (reference sequence). This CDR3 has 9 residues. The CDR3 sequence is CAASGELFF. DNA of the CDR3: TGTGCCGCATCCGGGGAGCTGTTTTTT.

This clonotype was picked up a small number of times. The rearrangement joins TRBV6-8 to TRBJ2-7; the match to TRBD1 covers 8 bases. Germline V CDR1 and CDR2: MNHGY, SAAAGT. The CDR3 loop spans 12 amino acids. The CDR3 DNA reads TGTACCGGGACAGGAGCGCTTTACGAGCAGTACGTC. This sequence encodes CTGTGALYEQYV.

The V and J genes are TRBV7-9 and TRBJ1-2; perhaps TRBD1 as D (6 bases). There are 16 residues in the CDR3. V was pared by 2 bases and J by 5 bases, with 18 bases between. Germline V lookup: CDR1 SEHNR, CDR2 FQNEAQ (reference sequence). For the CDR3, the DNA is TGTGCCAGCAGCTTACACGAATCCCCGGACAGATATGGCTACACCTTC. Protein: CASSLHESPDRYGYTF.